This record concerns one T cell receptor beta chain sequence. Its antigen is currently unknown. TCRdb re-analysed the 5' RACE reads in MiXCR, keeping a single row per CDR3 protein. The repertoire holds some 27,000 distinct CDR3 sequences, around 5.2% seen once, with around 1.9% in the top ten. The data are from a study of CD8 T cells in ankylosing spondylitis. Study outcomes and limitations: Prior work had noted some motif variants in reactive arthritis blood and synovial fluid.

Germline V gene sequence: CDR1 SGDLS, CDR2 YYNGEE. V gave up 1 base and J gave up 1 base, with 12 bases separating them. This CDR3 region has 15 residues. Material for sequencing was blood, either unsorted or a sorted T cell fraction (not recorded which). This sequence joins TRBV9 and TRBJ2-7; weak D call: TRBD2 (5 bases). The receptor was isolated from a female donor with ankylosing spondylitis or in good health (not recorded which). The DNA of the CDR3 is TGTGCCAGCAGCGTATATCCAGCGGTGTCCTACGAGCAGTACTTC. Protein sequence: CASSVYPAVSYEQYF.